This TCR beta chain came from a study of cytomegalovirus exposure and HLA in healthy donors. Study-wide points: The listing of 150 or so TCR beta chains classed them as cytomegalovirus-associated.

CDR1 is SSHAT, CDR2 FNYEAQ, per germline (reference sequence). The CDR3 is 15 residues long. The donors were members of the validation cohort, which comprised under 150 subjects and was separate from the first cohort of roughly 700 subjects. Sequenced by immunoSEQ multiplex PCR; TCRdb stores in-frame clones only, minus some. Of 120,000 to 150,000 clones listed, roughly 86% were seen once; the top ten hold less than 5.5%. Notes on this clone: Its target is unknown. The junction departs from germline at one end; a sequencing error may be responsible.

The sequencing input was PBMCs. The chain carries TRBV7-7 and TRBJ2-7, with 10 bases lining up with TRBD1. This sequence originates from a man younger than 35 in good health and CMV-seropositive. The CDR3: CASSFGRTGGYEQYF. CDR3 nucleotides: TGTGCTAGCAGCTTTGGGCGGACAGGGGGTTACGAGCAGTACTTC.